Below, 9 T cell receptor beta chains from the same sample are listed, as sequenced in a study of Graves' ophthalmopathy and Graves' hyperthyroidism. The authors amplified TCR beta CDR3 regions, and they did so from RNA transcripts for repertoire sequencing. HTBI primers served in a first-round RT-PCR, which a second-round multiplex PCR followed. TCRdb re-analysed the multiplex PCR reads in MiXCR, keeping a single row per CDR3 protein. Of fewer than 650,000 distinct CDR3 sequences in the sample, 22% are singletons; the top ten hold approximately 7%. Sequencing was carried out using peripheral blood. The receptors come from a young woman with stable Graves' hyperthyroidism. Some clones in this sample may be carry-over from other donors' samples.

There are a few counts of this clonotype. A read error may account for a junction end that differs from germline. This sequence joins TRBV6-5 and TRBJ1-6, with D unresolved. CDR3 size: 19 residues. Germline assignment: CDR1 MNHEY and CDR2 SVGAGI. The CDR3 DNA reads TGTGCCAGCAGTTACAGACTTTTGGCCGGGAGCTCCTATAATTCACACCTCCACTTT. Translation gives CASSYRLLAGSSYNSHLHF.

This clonotype was recorded only once. The chain combines TRBV6-1 with TRBJ2-7; 13 bases line up with TRBD2. Trimming removed 4 bases from V and 1 base from J; junction bases left unmatched: 7. CDR3 length equals 17 residues. The germline gives CDR1 MNHNS, CDR2 SASEGT. The CDR3 nucleotides are TGTGCCAGCAGTGGGACTAGCGGGGGCCTGTCTTCCTACGAGCAGTACTTC. Its translation: CASSGTSGGLSSYEQYF.

This clonotype appeared many times. The chain carries TRBV6-1 and TRBJ2-2, with D unclear. This CDR3 region has 12 residues. CDR1 is MNHNS and CDR2 is SASEGT in the germline V gene. The germline V and J ends were trimmed by 5 bases and 7 bases, with 8 bases remaining between them. CDR3 sequence (DNA): TGTGCCAGCAGTAGAACGGGCGGGGAGCTGTTTTTT. It specifies CASSRTGGELFF.

V gene TRBV2 combines with J gene TRBJ1-1, with 10 nucleotides matching TRBD1. The V gene's germline CDR1 is SNHLY and CDR2 FYNNEI. Trimming cost V 5 bases and J 4 bases; bases outside gene matches: 4. CDR3 length: 14 residues. The CDR3 bases are TGTGCCAGCAGTCCGGACAGGGGGGCCACTGAAGCTTTCTTT. Its protein is CASSPDRGATEAFF. Filled out from reference TRBV2 and TRBJ1-1, the complete variable domain reads EPEVTQTPSHQVTQMGQEVILRCVPISNHLYFYWYRQILGQKVEFLVSFYNNEISEKSEIFDDQFSVERPDGSNFTLKIRSTKLEDSAMYFCASSPDRGATEAFFGQGTRLTVV.

This clonotype came up a few times. The chain employs TRBV27 and TRBJ1-2; D perhaps matches TRBD1 (6 bases). Germline CDR1 reads MNHEY; CDR2 reads SMNVEV (reference sequence). Trimming pared 5 bases from V and 4 bases from J, leaving 11 bases between. This CDR3 spans 13 amino acids. The CDR3 is CASSPRQAYGYTF. As DNA, the CDR3 is TGTGCCAGCAGTCCGAGACAGGCCTATGGCTACACCTTC.

This clonotype was counted only a few times. CDR3 protein: CASSLSFVENYGYTF. Here the CDR3 DNA reads TGTGCCAGCAGTTTATCCTTTGTAGAGAACTATGGCTACACCTTC. The gene calls are TRBV12-3 or TRBV12-4 and TRBJ1-2; D remains unclear. The CDR3 spans 15 residues. V was pared by 2 bases and J by 2 bases, with 12 bases between.

The chain is built from TRBV27 and TRBJ1-1, with TRBD1 matching 9 bases. The CDR3 runs 19 residues. Trimming removed 4 bases from V and 5 bases from J; junction bases left unmatched: 20. Germline CDR1 is MNHEY and CDR2 is SMNVEV (reference sequence). The CDR3 protein is CASSSRPWGDRVGRTEAFF. The CDR3 DNA reads as TGTGCCAGCAGTTCACGCCCCTGGGGGGACAGGGTAGGACGGACTGAAGCTTTCTTT.

This clonotype was detected many times. The chain is built from TRBV13 and TRBJ2-7; no clear D. V was shortened by 2 bases and J by 2 bases, with 7 bases between the two germline ends. The CDR3 extends over 13 amino acids. Germline V gives CDR1 PRHDT, CDR2 FYEKMQ (reference sequence). CDR3 region: CASSLQATYEQYF. The CDR3 DNA sequence: TGTGCCAGCAGCTTACAGGCTACCTACGAGCAGTACTTC. Combining the CDR3 with reference TRBV13 and TRBJ2-7 gives the whole variable domain AAGVIQSPRHLIKEKRETATLKCYPIPRHDTVYWYQQGPGQDPQFLISFYEKMQSDKGSIPDRFSAQQFSDYHSELNMSSLELGDSALYFCASSLQATYEQYFGPGTRLTVT.

In this sample, this clonotype turned up a few times. The rearrangement links TRBV20-1 to TRBJ2-5; D gene ambiguous. The germline gives CDR1 DFQATT, CDR2 SNEGSKA (reference sequence). The CDR3 totals 15 residues. V was shortened by 8 bases and J by 5 bases, with 24 bases between the two germline ends. CDR3 sequence reads: CSSAPPERVSETQYF. As DNA, the CDR3 is TGCAGTTCCGCCCCGCCAGAAAGGGTTTCGGAGACCCAGTACTTC.